The present TCR beta chain was sequenced within a study of blood T cell repertoires in COVID-19 (dated by TCRdb to the early 2020s). About the study as a whole: Samples covering the acute and convalescent phases of COVID-19 were provided by collaborators in the United States, Italy and Spain. The material from the prospective study consisted of cDNA or gDNA derived from T cells, B-cell-depleted T cells, or PBMCs. The dataset comprised deeply sampled blood TCRbeta repertoires from subjects exposed to, actively infected with, or recovered from COVID-19. A freely available public database, intended as a resource for researchers studying the immune response to SARS-CoV-2, is where the repertoires were released. The samples were drawn from two sources: the first 160 participants of the ongoing ImmuneRACE study, and 1,254 subjects contributed by 6 global collaborators. Sample metadata almost always included a de-identified subject ID, COVID-19 status, age in years and sex. HLA class I and class II types, where available, came from metadata supplied by the sample provider rather than from assay-based typing.

The CDR1 and CDR2 encoded by the germline V gene are MNHEY and SVGEGT. The CDR3 covers 16 residues, taking in both the cysteine and the phenylalanine. The DNA shown is the 48-base CDR3, in frame from base 1. V loses 6 bases at its end and J loses 1 base; junction bases beyond the gene matches: 10. Overall results and qualifications from the work: The amount of clinical and demographic metadata varied by source and participant and was provided uncurated.

Each collaborating institution followed its own protocols to collect whole blood in K2EDTA tubes. Collaborator samples were shipped for TCRbeta analysis as frozen whole blood, isolated PBMCs, or DNA extracted from either sample type. The immunoSEQ Assay, a bias-controlled multiplex PCR, was used to amplify TCRbeta CDR3 regions from genomic DNA. The study's processing was this. The number of nucleated cells in each sample was estimated from the amplification of reference gene primers within the assay. To quantify the absolute abundance of each unique TCRbeta CDR3 rearrangement, sequence reads were collapsed and filtered. For each sample, productive Simpson clonality was calculated as the square root of Simpson's diversity index over productive rearrangements. The clones in this table, taken by TCRdb from immuneACCESS, are in-frame only. Not every clone is retained; where verified, under half of the shortfall comes from an unresolved V gene, and the cause of the rest is unknown. The V and J calls and clone size come from that table; D and trimming were worked out from the DNA. Counted in this sample were hundreds of thousands of clones; 80% to 90% of them appeared once. The ten largest account for just over 0.7% of the sample.

Only one count was recorded for this clone. The antigen it binds to is not known. The sample holds no much larger clone one base away, and base qualities are not on file. The chain couples TRBV6-2 or TRBV6-3 to TRBJ2-3, with 7 bases aligning to TRBD1. Material: peripheral blood. This TCR came from a man aged 35-49 years with acute or convalescent COVID-19. The CDR3: CASSDRQGSGTDTQYF. The DNA reads TGTGCCAGCAGCGACCGACAGGGTTCTGGCACAGATACGCAGTATTTT.